These T cell receptor beta chains were read from a single sample in a study of cytomegalovirus exposure and HLA in healthy donors. Sequencing was performed with immunoSEQ multiplex PCR; in TCRdb, only in-frame clones are kept and a portion is missing. The data contain over 150,000 clones, around 77% of them singletons. What was sequenced was PBMCs. All receptors derive from a woman aged 25 to 39 in good health and CMV-seronegative. CDR3s include the opening cysteine and the closing phenylalanine or tryptophan. Each record gives: D gene, J gene, V gene, clone size, CDR3 protein, CDR3 DNA. D genes are given only for firm matches. Clone size is shown for a subset of rows, as once, few, many or a class of expanded clone.

>TRBD1|TRBJ1-2|TRBV18|.
CASSPRTGMDYGYTF
TGTGCCAGCTCACCAAGGACAGGGATGGACTATGGCTACACCTTC
>TRBD1|TRBJ2-7|TRBV29-1|.
CSVGTVGQQYF
TGCAGCGTGGGGACAGTGGGACAGCAGTACTTC
>TRBD1|TRBJ1-2|TRBV6-5|.
CASSNRGQNYGYPF
TGTGCCAGCAGTAATAGGGGACAGAACTATGGCTACCCCTTC
>.|TRBJ2-1|TRBV2|.
CADSGEWKNEQFF
TGTGCGGATTCGGGAGAGTGGAAAAATGAGCAGTTCTTC
>TRBD1|TRBJ1-5|TRBV10-3|few
CAISELWTGRNQPQHF
TGTGCCATCAGTGAGTTATGGACAGGGCGCAATCAGCCCCAGCATTTT
>.|TRBJ1-2|TRBV19|.
CASTPSLFSLGYPF
TGTGCCAGTACCCCTAGCCTATTTAGTCTCGGCTACCCCTTC
>TRBD2|TRBJ2-7|TRBV7-8|.
CASSAREGYYEQYF
TGTGCCAGCAGCGCCCGGGAGGGGTACTACGAGCAGTACTTC
>.|TRBJ2-5|TRBV19|.
CASSIDPRGYQETQYF
TGTGCCAGTAGTATAGATCCCAGGGGATACCAAGAGACCCAGTACTTC
>.|TRBJ1-2|TRBV7-8|.
CASSLTAEIPYGYTF
TGTGCCAGCAGCTTAACAGCCGAGATACCCTATGGCTACACCTTC
>TRBD2|TRBJ2-7|TRBV30|.
CAWSLGGSSYEQYF
TGTGCCTGGAGCCTGGGGGGGAGCTCCTACGAGCAGTACTTC
>TRBD2|TRBJ2-3|TRBV4-2|.
CASSQGGGGIDTQYF
TGTGCCAGCAGCCAAGGGGGCGGGGGAATTGATACGCAGTATTTT
>.|TRBJ2-7|TRBV2|.
CASSDRFYEQYF
TGTGCCAGCAGTGACAGGTTTTACGAGCAGTACTTC
>.|TRBJ1-1|TRBV6-5|.
CASSYGGAAEAFF
TGTGCCAGCAGTTACGGGGGGGCCGCTGAAGCTTTCTTT
>.|TRBJ1-1|TRBV5-1|once
CASNGRSGNTEAFF
TGCGCCAGCAACGGGAGGAGCGGGAACACTGAAGCTTTCTTT
>.|TRBJ2-7|TRBV18|few
CASSTQSSSYEQYF
TGTGCCAGCTCAACGCAGTCCAGCTCCTACGAGCAGTACTTC
>TRBD1|TRBJ1-3|TRBV6-5|.
CASGILQGNTIYF
TGTGCCAGCGGAATACTACAGGGGAACACCATATATTTT
>.|TRBJ1-5|TRBV11-2|.
CASSQFGYGDQPQHF
TGTGCCAGCAGCCAGTTCGGTTACGGAGACCAGCCCCAGCATTTT
>.|TRBJ1-3|TRBV11-3|.
CASSQGAENTIYF
TGTGCCAGCAGCCAAGGGGCAGAAAACACCATATATTTT
>.|TRBJ2-7|TRBV13|.
CASSGRSEAAYEQYF
TGTGCCAGCAGCGGGCGTAGCGAGGCTGCCTACGAGCAGTACTTC
>TRBD2|TRBJ2-7|TRBV5-4|.
CASSGSGGRAYEQYF
TGTGCCAGCAGCGGGAGTGGCGGGAGGGCCTACGAGCAGTACTTC
>.|TRBJ1-3|TRBV4-1|.
CASSQGTRVGNTIYF
TGCGCCAGCAGCCAAGGAACGAGGGTTGGAAACACCATATATTTT
>.|TRBJ2-7|TRBV30|few
CACGWVSYEQYF
TGTGCCTGCGGGTGGGTCTCCTACGAGCAGTACTTC
>TRBD2|TRBJ2-2|TRBV9|.
CASSAFRGDGELFF
TGTGCCAGCAGCGCCTTCCGGGGGGACGGGGAGCTGTTTTTT
>.|TRBJ2-1|TRBV5-4|.
CASSAQGNEQFF
TGTGCCAGCAGCGCACAGGGAAATGAGCAGTTCTTC
>.|TRBJ2-3|TRBV7-8|.
CASSGASATDTQYF
TGTGCCAGCAGCGGGGCTAGCGCAACAGATACGCAGTATTTT